Each of the 18 T cell receptor beta chains below was sequenced from the same sample in a study of T cell repertoires in cytomegalovirus infection. TCRdb called the reads again in MiXCR, with one record for every CDR3 protein. The profile covers almost 550,000 distinct CDR3 sequences, with about 15% appearing a single time and more than 20% taken by the ten largest. Sample: CD8+ T cells from PBMCs. These receptors were obtained from a human donor in good health (CMV status not recorded). Some clones in this sample may be carry-over from other donors' samples.

The table lists this clonotype with many counts. The J gene is TRBJ1-4, the V gene TRBV12-5, with D possibly being TRBD1 (6 bases). V was clipped by 3 bases and J by 0 bases, with 8 bases between them. Germline V gene sequence: CDR1 LGHNT, CDR2 FRNRAP. The CDR3 sequence is 15 residues long. CDR3: CASGFSGATNEKLFF. The CDR3 bases are TGTGCTAGTGGTTTCTCAGGGGCAACTAATGAAAAACTGTTTTTT.

For the CDR3, the DNA is TGTGCCAGCAGCGCCGTCGGGACTAGCGGATACAATGAGCAGTTCTTC. It codes for CASSAVGTSGYNEQFF. The chain joins TRBV13 to TRBJ2-1, with 11 bases identical to TRBD2. The CDR3 loop spans 16 amino acids. CDR1 and CDR2 from the germline V gene are PRHDT and FYEKMQ (reference sequence). The ends lost 5 bases at V and 4 bases at J; junction bases unmatched: 7.

This clonotype was counted a few times. This sequence joins TRBV28 and TRBJ1-1; 8 bases map to TRBD1. Trimming removed 7 bases from V and 1 base from J; junction bases left unmatched: 5. Germline assignment: CDR1 MDHEN and CDR2 SYDVKM. CDR3 size: 14 residues. The CDR3 DNA reads TGTGCCAGCACCCCAGGGGGCGAGAACACTGAAGCTTTCTTT. It yields the protein CASTPGGENTEAFF.

This clonotype was seen more than once but under ten times. J is TRBJ1-5 and V is TRBV18; D perhaps matches TRBD1 (6 bases). The germline V and J ends were trimmed by 2 bases and 0 bases, with 20 bases remaining between them. The CDR3 has 19 residues. CDR1 and CDR2 from the germline V gene are KGHSH and LQKENI. CDR3 sequence reads: CASSPGSRDRQDSNQPQHF. DNA of the CDR3: TGTGCCAGCTCACCAGGGTCCAGAGATCGACAGGATAGCAATCAGCCCCAGCATTTT.

This clonotype was counted ten times or more. The gene calls are TRBV7-9 and TRBJ2-3; no clear D gene. Trimming shortened V by 4 bases and J by 6 bases, and 17 bases separated the two germline ends. The V gene's germline CDR1 is SEHNR and CDR2 FQNEAQ (reference sequence). This CDR3 region has 15 residues. CDR3 sequence: CASSSTPRRTDTQYF. The CDR3 DNA reads TGTGCCAGCAGCTCCACCCCCCGGCGGACGGATACGCAGTATTTT.

The CDR3 here is CASGGSNGELFF. The CDR3 DNA reads TGTGCCAGCGGTGGGAGCAACGGGGAGCTGTTTTTT. The J gene is TRBJ2-2, the V gene TRBV6-8; D is possibly TRBD2 (5 bases). The CDR3 contains 12 residues. V lost 8 bases to trimming and J lost 7 bases, with 11 bases between them. Germline CDR1 MNHGY, CDR2 SAAAGT.

This clonotype was seen at least ten times. V gene TRBV28 combines with J gene TRBJ2-7; possibly TRBD1 for D (5 bases). The CDR3 runs to 14 residues. V lost 6 bases and J lost 2, with 14 bases in between. CDR1 is MDHEN, CDR2 SYDVKM, per germline. The chain's CDR3 is CASSPDPRAYEQYF. The CDR3, as DNA: TGTGCCAGCAGCCCCGACCCCAGGGCCTACGAGCAGTACTTC.

This clonotype was seen repeatedly, ten times or more. No DNA is shown, since the ends of the CDR3 on it are uncertain; the CDR3 is the one TCRdb lists. The CDR3 is CASTSGLEQFF. The chain recombines TRBV19 with TRBJ2-1; the table's D gene call, TRBD2, was not cross checked with the DNA. The CDR3 comprises 11 residues, both ends counted. Germline-derived CDR1 and CDR2 are LNHDA and SQIVND (reference sequence).

There are many counts of this clonotype. The CDR3 loop reads CASSQGTSTDTQYF. The CDR3 DNA reads TGCGCCAGCAGCCAAGGAACCAGCACAGATACGCAGTATTTT. This rearrangement joins TRBV4-1 to TRBJ2-3; D remains ambiguous. The CDR3 is 14 amino acids. V was clipped by 1 base and J by 0 bases, with 5 bases between them. The germline V gene encodes CDR1 MGHRA and CDR2 YSYEKL.

This clonotype was found many times. CDR3 loop: CASSLGTGDHEQYF. In nucleotides, the CDR3 is TGTGCCAGCAGCTTAGGAACAGGGGATCACGAGCAGTACTTC. The chain carries TRBV7-6 and TRBJ2-7, with 7 positions matching TRBD1. Germline CDR1 SGHVS, CDR2 FNYEAQ. The CDR3 spans 14 residues. V trimming: 1 base; J trimming: 5 bases; junction bases outside the gene matches: 5. The full variable domain, with the rest looked up from reference TRBV7-6 and TRBJ2-7, is GAGVSQSPRYKVTKRGQDVALRCDPISGHVSLYWYRQALGQGPEFLTYFNYEAQQDKSGLPNDRFSAERPEGSISTLTIQRTEQRDSAMYRCASSLGTGDHEQYFGPGTRLTVT.

The V gene is TRBV20-1, the J gene TRBJ2-5; 9 bases fit TRBD2. The CDR3 loop spans 14 amino acids. The V and J ends lost 6 bases and 5 bases, in that order; junction bases with no gene match: 10. Germline values: CDR1 DFQATT, CDR2 SNEGSKA (reference sequence). CDR3 residues: CSARRGGRSETQYF. The CDR3 nucleotides read TGCAGTGCGAGGCGGGGGGGGCGTTCGGAGACCCAGTACTTC.

This clonotype has ten or more counts. The chain recombines TRBV5-1 with TRBJ2-3; 7 bases agree with TRBD2. The CDR3 loop spans 18 amino acids. CDR1 and CDR2 (germline): SGHRS, YFSETQ. J gave up 2 bases and V 0 bases, and 12 bases lay outside the gene matches. CDR3 in DNA: TGCGCCAGCAGCTTGGCCTTGAACGGGGGGTCCCTCACAGATACGCAGTATTTT. Protein sequence: CASSLALNGGSLTDTQYF.

This clonotype has just a few counts. The chain uses TRBV7-9 and TRBJ2-1, with 15 bases that match TRBD2. CDR1 SEHNR and CDR2 FQNEAQ come from the germline V gene (reference sequence). The CDR3 covers 15 residues. Losses at the gene ends were 8 bases for V and 8 bases for J; bases not matched to a gene: 7. The CDR3 bases are TGTGCCAGCTTCTCCGGGACTAGCGGGGGGCATGAGCAGTTCTTC. It is translated as CASFSGTSGGHEQFF.

The chain is built from TRBV12-3 or TRBV12-4 and TRBJ2-5; D not resolved. The CDR3 loop spans 14 amino acids. V gave up 2 bases and J gave up 4 bases, with 11 bases separating them. In nucleotides, the CDR3 is TGTGCCAGCAGTTTAAACGGAATCGGAGAGACCCAGTACTTC. As protein: CASSLNGIGETQYF.

This clonotype occurred many times. The rearrangement links TRBV7-9 to TRBJ2-3; TRBD2 matches 12 bases. With V trimmed by 5 bases and J by 5 bases, 5 bases remained unmatched. Per the germline V gene, CDR1 is SEHNR and CDR2 is FQNEAQ (reference sequence). This CDR3 has 15 amino acids. CDR3 nucleotides: TGTGCCAGCAGCCCGGGACTAGCGGGCTTAGATACGCAGTATTTT. Amino acid sequence: CASSPGLAGLDTQYF.

As to this clonotype: Its ends do not fully match the called genes, so a read error is possible. The rearrangement joins TRBV20-1 to TRBJ2-7; D gene ambiguous. This CDR3 contains 14 residues. Germline CDR1 reads DFQATT; CDR2 reads SNEGSKA (reference sequence). CDR3 residues: CSAEDTDLSYERYF. CDR3 nucleotide sequence: TGCAGTGCTGAAGACACAGACCTCTCCTACGAGCGGTACTTC.

Many counts were recorded for this clonotype. The chain employs TRBV7-9 and TRBJ2-5, with D unclear. The V gene lost 1 base and the J gene lost 5 bases, with 11 bases spanning the gap. From germline, CDR1 is SEHNR and CDR2 FQNEAQ (reference sequence). The CDR3 runs to 14 residues. The CDR3 protein is CASSLVGLSETQYF. The CDR3 nucleotides are TGTGCCAGCAGCTTAGTGGGCCTTTCGGAGACCCAGTACTTC. Variable domain in full (rest from reference TRBV7-9 and TRBJ2-5): DTGVSQNPRHKITKRGQNVTFRCDPISEHNRLYWYRQTLGQGPEFLTYFQNEAQLEKSRLLSDRFSAERPKGSFSTLEIQRTEQGDSAMYLCASSLVGLSETQYFGPGTRLLVL.

This clonotype was detected many times. The chain uses TRBV6-5 and TRBJ2-2, with 8 bases identical to TRBD1. This CDR3 spans 18 amino acids. Germline CDR1 MNHEY, CDR2 SVGAGI. The V gene end was trimmed by 0 bases and the J gene end by 0 bases; junction bases not matched to a gene: 6. In DNA, the CDR3 is TGTGCCAGCAGTTACTCGACAGGGGCAGGGCCGAACACCGGGGAGCTGTTTTTT. Amino acid sequence: CASSYSTGAGPNTGELFF.